These 24 T cell receptor beta chains originate from one sample sequenced in a study of T-cell reconstitution after alpha-beta-depleted transplantation in children. TCRbeta library preparation incorporated unique molecular identifiers. MiXCR, run by TCRdb on the PCR reads, gives a single entry per CDR3 protein. The repertoire holds 640,000 or so distinct CDR3 sequences, with roughly 17% as singletons. The sample was PBMCs from the stem cell graft donor, taken from the stem cell graft. Every receptor here comes from a human donor who donated a stem cell graft to a child with acute myeloid leukemia.

This clonotype was found a few times. The V call is TRBV7-2, the J call TRBJ2-7, with 9 bases identical to TRBD2. CDR3 length: 17 amino acids. V was clipped by 4 bases and J by 0 bases; unmatched bases: 10. CDR1 is SGHTA, CDR2 FQGNSA, per germline. CDR3 in DNA: TGTGCCAGCAGCTCCCGGTCCCTAGCGGGGACCTCCTACGAGCAGTACTTC. Translated: CASSSRSLAGTSYEQYF. Complete variable domain (other parts from reference TRBV7-2 and TRBJ2-7): GAGVSQSPSNKVTEKGKDVELRCDPISGHTALYWYRQSLGQGLEFLIYFQGNSAPDKSGLPSDRFSAERTGGSVSTLTIQRTQQEDSAVYLCASSSRSLAGTSYEQYFGPGTRLTVT.

The genes are TRBV20-1 and TRBJ1-5, with D perhaps matching TRBD1 (5 bases). This CDR3 has 17 amino acids. Germline V gives CDR1 DFQATT, CDR2 SNEGSKA (reference sequence). V was pared by 2 bases and J by 0 bases, with 17 bases between. The CDR3 nucleotides are TGCAGTGCTAGACGAAGTGGGGGGGAATTTAGCAATCAGCCCCAGCATTTT. This codes for CSARRSGGEFSNQPQHF.

There are a few counts of this clonotype. The V and J genes are TRBV4-3 and TRBJ1-2; 12 bases map to TRBD1. V lost 1 base, J lost 0 bases, and 6 bases stayed unmatched. Germline CDR1 is LGHNA and CDR2 is YSLEER. There are 18 residues in the CDR3. CDR3 DNA: TGCGCCAGCAGCCAAGCCGGGACAGGGGGCTTTACTAACTATGGCTACACCTTC. Its translation is CASSQAGTGGFTNYGYTF.

To note about this clonotype: Possible read error: a much larger clone is one base away. The gene calls are TRBV20-1 and TRBJ1-6; D remains unclear. Germline assignment: CDR1 DFQATT and CDR2 SNEGSKA (reference sequence). CDR3 length: 18 amino acids. CDR3 loop: CSAAPLLKLSSSNSPLHF. In DNA form, the CDR3 reads TGCAGTGCCGCCCCACTTCTTAAATTAAGCTCCTCTAATTCACCCCTCCACTTT.

On this clonotype itself: One base away lies a much larger clone, so this may be a sequencing read error. V is TRBV5-6 and J is TRBJ2-1, with D possibly being TRBD1 or TRBD2 (6 bases each). The germline CDR1 and CDR2 sequences are SGHDT and YYEEEE. The length of the CDR3 is 16 residues. The CDR3 sequence: CASSLEDGGSYDEQFF. CDR3 coding DNA: TGTGCCAGCAGCTTGGAGGACGGGGGCTCCTACGATGAGCAGTTCTTC.

Many counts were recorded for this clonotype. V usage is TRBV20-1 and J usage is TRBJ1-6; a weak D match, TRBD1 (5 bases). CDR3 length: 15 amino acids. Germline assignment: CDR1 DFQATT and CDR2 SNEGSKA (reference sequence). Trimming pared 2 bases from V and 0 bases from J, leaving 8 bases between. CDR3 sequence: CSARKGSSYNSPLHF. The CDR3 DNA sequence: TGCAGTGCTAGAAAGGGGAGCTCCTATAATTCACCCCTCCACTTT.

The table lists this clonotype with a few counts. CDR3 DNA: TGTGCCAGCAGCCGGGAGGGGATCGGTGGCTACACCTTC. Translated, it gives CASSREGIGGYTF. The V gene is TRBV3-1, the J gene TRBJ1-2, with D perhaps matching TRBD1 (5 bases). Germline V gives CDR1 LGHDT, CDR2 YNNKEL (reference sequence). Between the trimmed V and J ends, which lost 4 bases and 7 bases, there was a span of 13 bases. This CDR3 is 13 amino acids long.

This clonotype was found many times. The DNA of the CDR3 is TGTGCCAGCAGCACCGAACTAGCGGGGGGGCCGTACAACTCCTACAATGAGCAGTTCTTC. Protein product: CASSTELAGGPYNSYNEQFF. The J gene is TRBJ2-1, the V gene TRBV11-2, with TRBD2 identical over 13 bases. The CDR3 totals 20 residues. The junction had 13 bases not matched to a gene; V was cut back by 5 bases and J by 0 bases. Germline lookup yields CDR1 SGHAT and CDR2 FQNNGV.

The chain links TRBV20-1 to TRBJ2-7; TRBD2 agrees at 8 bases. Per the germline V gene, CDR1 is DFQATT and CDR2 is SNEGSKA (reference sequence). The CDR3 has 14 amino acids. V dropped 5 bases and J dropped 2; count of bases not matched to a gene: 8. The CDR3 reads CSAASTSGTYEQYF. The CDR3 DNA reads as TGCAGTGCTGCCTCTACTAGCGGTACCTACGAGCAGTACTTC.

This clonotype turned up a few times. V usage is TRBV4-3 and J usage is TRBJ1-1, with D unresolved. Trimming cost V 2 bases and J 0 bases, with 10 bases left between them. Germline V gene lookup returns CDR1 LGHNA and CDR2 YSLEER. CDR3 size: 15 residues. The CDR3 loop is CASSQSQLMNTEAFF. The CDR3 nucleotides are TGCGCCAGCAGCCAATCCCAATTAATGAACACTGAAGCTTTCTTT.

This clonotype was seen only a few times. The chain joins TRBV20-1 to TRBJ2-1; 8 positions agree with TRBD2. Germline-derived CDR1 and CDR2 are DFQATT and SNEGSKA (reference sequence). The CDR3 contains 13 residues. J lost 5 bases, V lost 5 bases, and 5 bases had no gene match. The CDR3 nucleotides read TGCAGTGCTCCGGGGGGGGGGCACAATGAGCAGTTCTTC. Translated: CSAPGGGHNEQFF.

This clonotype was seen repeatedly, ten times or more. The chain is built from TRBV24-1 and TRBJ2-1, with 7 bases aligning to TRBD1. The germline V gene encodes CDR1 KGHDR and CDR2 SFDVKD. This CDR3 contains 16 residues. Trimming took 1 base from V and 7 from J; bases not matched to a gene: 9. CDR3 loop: CATSDFETGPINEQFF. For the CDR3, the DNA is TGTGCCACCAGTGATTTCGAGACAGGGCCGATTAATGAGCAGTTCTTC.

This clonotype came up many times. The V gene is TRBV29-1, the J gene TRBJ2-4; D might be TRBD1 (6 bases). The CDR3 runs 13 residues. The V gene lost 7 bases and the J gene lost 1 base, with 11 bases spanning the gap. Germline lookup yields CDR1 SQVTM and CDR2 ANQGSEA. This CDR3 is CSAIDRAKNIQYF. DNA of the CDR3: TGCAGCGCGATCGACAGGGCCAAAAACATTCAGTACTTC.

This chain links TRBV24-1 with TRBJ2-2, with D unclear. Trimming removed 5 bases at V and 4 bases at J, with 10 bases between. CDR3 size: 14 residues. Germline V gene lookup returns CDR1 KGHDR and CDR2 SFDVKD. The CDR3 nucleotides read TGTGCCACCAGTGGGAAACAGCTCACCGGGGAGCTGTTTTTT. This encodes CATSGKQLTGELFF.

This clonotype occurred a few times. The rearrangement links TRBV7-2 to TRBJ1-4; no clear D. Trimming pared 1 base from V and 3 bases from J, leaving 9 bases between. Germline V gene lookup returns CDR1 SGHTA and CDR2 FQGNSA. The CDR3 runs 15 residues. The CDR3 protein is CASSLVMGPNEKLFF. The DNA of the CDR3 is TGTGCCAGCAGCTTAGTAATGGGCCCTAATGAAAAACTGTTTTTT.

J is TRBJ2-4 and V is TRBV11-2; D not certain. The length of the CDR3 is 17 residues. The V end was cut by 0 bases, the J end by 0 bases, with 12 bases between. The germline V gene has CDR1 SGHAT and CDR2 FQNNGV. The CDR3 region has the DNA TGTGCCAGCAGCTTAGATTCTAGTTTCCTAGCCAAAAACATTCAGTACTTC. This translates into CASSLDSSFLAKNIQYF.

A few counts support this clonotype. The V call is TRBV27, the J call TRBJ2-1, with 9 bases that match TRBD2. The CDR3 has 15 amino acids. Per germline, CDR1 MNHEY and CDR2 SMNVEV (reference sequence). The V segment lost 8 bases and the J segment 3 bases; nucleotides outside the gene matches: 8. CDR3 nucleotide sequence: TGTGCCAGCTCCAGCGGGGGGTATTACTACAATGAGCAGTTCTTC. Amino acids: CASSSGGYYYNEQFF.

The V call is TRBV27, the J call TRBJ1-1; the D gene is possibly TRBD1 (6 bases). The V gene's germline CDR1 is MNHEY and CDR2 SMNVEV (reference sequence). Trimming pared 7 bases from V and 9 bases from J, leaving 12 bases between. This CDR3 region has 11 residues. The CDR3 region is CASMDSAQAFF. In DNA form, the CDR3 reads TGTGCCAGCATGGACAGCGCACAAGCTTTCTTT.

The chain uses TRBV6-1 and TRBJ2-6; 10 bases fit TRBD2. Germline CDR1 is MNHNS and CDR2 is SASEGT. The CDR3 runs to 18 residues. Trimming at V came to 3 bases and at J to 0 bases, leaving 5 bases not matched to a gene. This CDR3 reads CASSEGTSAISGANVLTF. The CDR3, as DNA: TGTGCCAGCAGTGAGGGGACTAGCGCGATCTCTGGGGCCAACGTCCTGACTTTC.

The table lists this clonotype with a few counts. The chain couples TRBV5-5 to TRBJ2-5, with 10 bases lining up with TRBD2. Unmatched junction bases numbered 14, after V lost 4 bases and J lost 5 bases. The CDR3 sequence is 17 residues long. The germline gives CDR1 SGHKS, CDR2 YYEKEE (reference sequence). CDR3 nucleotides: TGTGCCAGCAGCCCCTGGTCTAGCGGGGGCCCTGGGGAGACCCAGTACTTC. Protein: CASSPWSSGGPGETQYF.

This chain links TRBV6-7 with TRBJ2-7; 8 positions agree with TRBD1. TRBV6-7 is an open reading frame whose function is uncertain. V was clipped by 7 bases and J by 3 bases; unmatched bases: 14. CDR3 length: 16 residues. The CDR3 here is CASIERPGQVDYEQYF. The CDR3, as DNA: TGTGCCAGCATTGAGAGACCGGGACAGGTAGACTACGAGCAGTACTTC.

This clonotype appeared many times. The chain employs TRBV10-3 and TRBJ2-3; 8 bases are a match to TRBD1. The junction had 5 bases not matched to a gene; V was cut back by 4 bases and J by 5 bases. The CDR3 is made up of 14 amino acids. CDR1 ENHRY and CDR2 SYGVKD come from the germline V gene. CDR3 nucleotide sequence: TGTGCCATCAGTGGAAACGGACAGGGAGATACGCAGTATTTT. Its translation: CAISGNGQGDTQYF.

This chain joins TRBV7-3 and TRBJ2-1, with 8 bases matching TRBD2. This CDR3 comprises 14 residues. V shed 5 bases and J 9 bases; nucleotides not matched to a gene: 9. CDR1 is SGHTA, CDR2 FQGTGA, per germline. Written as DNA, the CDR3 is TGTGCCAGCAGCATGGGACTAGATTTAAGTGAGCAGTTCTTC. Amino acids: CASSMGLDLSEQFF.

The V and J genes are TRBV4-3 and TRBJ2-1, with D perhaps TRBD2 (5 bases). The CDR3 has 15 residues. V gave up 6 bases and J gave up 1 base, with 13 bases separating them. CDR1 is LGHNA and CDR2 is YSLEER in the germline V gene. The CDR3 nucleotides read TGCGCCAGCAGGGACTTGGGCGGTTCCTACAATGAGCAGTTCTTC. Translated, it gives CASRDLGGSYNEQFF.